These T cell receptor beta chains were read from a single sample in a study of cytomegalovirus exposure and HLA in healthy donors. Assay used: immunoSEQ multiplex PCR; TCRdb lists only in-frame clones, some missing. The table lists under 200,000 clones, 80% to 90% of them singletons. What was sequenced was PBMCs. The source of these receptors is a man in his fifties or sixties in good health and CMV-seropositive. Each CDR3 is given with its conserved first and last residue. The D gene is left open where the match is weak. A clone size is listed for some rows: how often the clone was seen (once, few, many), or a class if it is expanded.

TRBV6-1	NA	TRBJ2-7	NA	CASSELGRRYEQYF	TGTGCCAGCAGTGAATTGGGGAGGCGCTACGAGCAGTACTTC
TRBV7-8	NA	TRBJ2-1	NA	CASSAGGTYNEQFF	TGTGCCAGCAGCGCCGGAGGCACCTACAATGAGCAGTTCTTC
TRBV5-1	NA	TRBJ2-2	NA	CASRGSANTGELFF	TGCGCCAGCAGAGGCAGCGCGAACACCGGGGAGCTGTTTTTT
TRBV2	NA	TRBJ2-2	TRBD1	CASSKTGGTGELFF	TGTGCCAGCAGTAAGACAGGGGGCACCGGGGAGCTGTTTTTT
TRBV30	NA	TRBJ2-1	TRBD2	CAWEGLVSDEQFF	TGTGCCTGGGAAGGACTAGTGAGCGATGAGCAGTTCTTC
TRBV9	NA	TRBJ2-7	TRBD2	CASSSAGEGLYEQYF	TGTGCCAGCAGCTCAGCGGGGGAGGGCTTGTACGAGCAGTACTTC
TRBV7-9	NA	TRBJ1-5	NA	CASSLGGFGGGNQPQHF	TGTGCCAGCAGCTTAGGGGGGTTTGGGGGCGGCAATCAGCCCCAGCATTTT
TRBV6-1	NA	TRBJ2-1	NA	CASSEAGGFPYNEQFF	TGTGCCAGCAGTGAAGCAGGCGGGTTTCCCTACAATGAGCAGTTCTTC
TRBV11-2	NA	TRBJ1-2	TRBD1	CASSSAGTGGWYGYTF	TGTGCCAGCAGCTCCGCCGGGACAGGGGGCTGGTATGGCTACACCTTC
TRBV28	NA	TRBJ2-3	NA	CASRTMGPNTQYF	TGTGCCAGCAGAACTATGGGGCCCAATACGCAGTATTTT
TRBV6-4	few	TRBJ2-7	NA	CASSPQGLALDEQYF	TGTGCCAGCAGCCCTCAGGGACTGGCCCTCGACGAGCAGTACTTC
TRBV19	NA	TRBJ1-2	NA	CASSVGGGAYGYTF	TGTGCCAGCTCCGTGGGTGGGGGCGCATATGGCTACACCTTC
TRBV10-2	NA	TRBJ1-1	TRBD1	CASSVQGGNTEAFF	TGCGCCAGCAGTGTACAGGGGGGGAACACTGAAGCTTTCTTT
TRBV18	NA	TRBJ2-1	TRBD2	CASSRTSGSSYNEQFF	TGTGCCAGCTCACGAACTAGCGGTAGCTCCTACAATGAGCAGTTCTTC
TRBV9	NA	TRBJ2-1	TRBD1	CASSVGQGSSYNEQFF	TGTGCCAGCAGCGTAGGACAGGGCAGCTCCTACAATGAGCAGTTCTTC
TRBV4-1	NA	TRBJ2-1	TRBD1	CASSLKGGGVGEQFF	TGCGCCAGCAGCCTCAAAGGGGGCGGAGTGGGTGAGCAGTTCTTC
TRBV11-3	NA	TRBJ1-1	NA	CASSLDITGSTEAFF	TGTGCCAGCAGCTTAGATATCACAGGGAGTACTGAAGCTTTCTTT
TRBV18	NA	TRBJ1-2	NA	CASSPGLERGYGYTF	TGTGCCAGCTCACCCGGACTCGAACGGGGCTATGGCTACACCTTC
TRBV5-1	NA	TRBJ1-2	NA	CASNFEADNYGYTF	TGCGCCAGCAATTTTGAGGCAGATAACTATGGCTACACCTTC
TRBV5-1	NA	TRBJ2-1	TRBD2	CASGTSGRAASSYNEQFF	TGCGCCAGCGGTACTAGCGGGAGGGCCGCAAGCTCCTACAATGAGCAGTTCTTC
TRBV2	NA	TRBJ2-1	TRBD1	CASRTLQGAEYNEQFF	TGTGCCAGCAGGACCCTACAGGGGGCGGAATACAATGAGCAGTTCTTC
TRBV7-9	NA	TRBJ1-6	NA	CASSAGVANSPLHF	TGTGCCAGCAGCGCAGGGGTGGCAAATTCACCCCTCCACTTT
TRBV7-7	NA	TRBJ2-5	NA	CASSPGGGYQETQYF	TGTGCCAGCAGCCCCGGTGGAGGGTACCAAGAGACCCAGTACTTC
TRBV10-3	NA	TRBJ1-1	TRBD1	CAISTRQGFNTEAFF	TGTGCCATCAGTACGAGACAGGGTTTTAACACTGAAGCTTTCTTT
TRBV27	few	TRBJ1-4	TRBD1	CASSLTGTGRVKELFF	TGTGCCAGCAGTTTAACCGGGACAGGGCGCGTGAAGGAACTGTTTTTT
TRBV5-1	NA	TRBJ1-1	TRBD1	CASSQLTGTGISEAFF	TGCGCCAGCAGTCAGTTAACCGGGACAGGGATCTCTGAAGCTTTCTTT
TRBV6-1	NA	TRBJ1-1	NA	CASSVYRARDTEAFF	TGTGCCAGCAGTGTCTACAGGGCAAGGGACACTGAAGCTTTCTTT
TRBV5-4	NA	TRBJ2-5	TRBD2	CASSPNSGRVQETQYF	TGTGCCAGCAGCCCGAATAGCGGGAGAGTCCAAGAGACCCAGTACTTC
TRBV14	NA	TRBJ1-4	NA	CASSPGGRGILNEKLFF	TGTGCCAGCAGCCCCGGAGGAAGGGGGATTCTTAATGAAAAACTGTTTTTT
TRBV6-1	NA	TRBJ2-1	TRBD2	CASSASLSGGASNEQFF	TGTGCCAGCAGTGCGAGCCTAAGCGGGGGGGCTTCGAATGAGCAGTTCTTC
TRBV2	NA	TRBJ1-1	TRBD1	CASRFGQGQAFF	TGTGCCAGCAGATTCGGACAGGGCCAAGCTTTCTTT
TRBV10-3	NA	TRBJ2-7	NA	CAISESDRNYEQYF	TGTGCCATCAGTGAGTCGGACAGAAACTACGAGCAGTACTTC
TRBV7-8	NA	TRBJ2-3	TRBD2	CASSLEGLADAADTQYF	TGTGCCAGCAGCTTAGAAGGACTAGCGGACGCAGCAGATACGCAGTATTTT
TRBV30	NA	TRBJ2-1	NA	CAWSVGATNEQFF	TGTGCCTGGAGTGTCGGAGCCACCAATGAGCAGTTCTTC
TRBV6-5	NA	TRBJ2-3	TRBD1	CASSPNRGSTDTQYF	TGTGCCAGCAGCCCTAACAGGGGGAGCACAGATACGCAGTATTTT
TRBV6-4	NA	TRBJ2-5	TRBD2	CASSVTSGSAKGEYF	TGTGCCAGCAGTGTTACTAGCGGGAGCGCCAAGGGTGAGTACTTC
TRBV4-2	few	TRBJ2-5	TRBD1	CASSLKGQGAFETQYF	TGTGCCAGCAGCCTAAAGGGCCAGGGGGCTTTCGAGACCCAGTACTTC
TRBV5-1	once	TRBJ2-7	NA	CASSLGQYEQYF	TGCGCCAGCAGCTTGGGACAGTACGAGCAGTACTTC
TRBV19	once	TRBJ1-1	TRBD1	CASSTRQGMNTEAFF	TGTGCCAGTAGTACCCGACAGGGGATGAACACTGAAGCTTTCTTT
TRBV18	NA	TRBJ2-1	TRBD2	CASSPGTSDYNEQFF	TGTGCCAGCTCACCAGGGACTAGCGACTACAATGAGCAGTTCTTC
TRBV5-6	NA	TRBJ2-3	NA	CASSLVFRGSTDTQYF	TGTGCCAGCAGCTTGGTGTTTCGGGGGAGCACAGATACGCAGTATTTT
TRBV6-1	NA	TRBJ1-2	TRBD1	CASLTGGFFYGYTF	TGTGCCAGCCTCACAGGGGGGTTTTTCTATGGCTACACCTTC
TRBV27	NA	TRBJ1-2	TRBD1	CASSGQGGNYGYTF	TGTGCCAGCAGTGGACAGGGGGGTAACTATGGCTACACCTTC
TRBV2	NA	TRBJ2-3	NA	CASSADGGRDTQYF	TGTGCCAGCAGCGCCGATGGGGGCAGAGATACGCAGTATTTT
TRBV2	NA	TRBJ2-2	NA	CASDGPLGTGELFF	TGTGCCAGCGATGGGCCCCTCGGCACCGGGGAGCTGTTTTTT
TRBV5-1	NA	TRBJ1-1	NA	CASSLAAGAQTEAFF	TGCGCCAGCAGCTTGGCCGCGGGGGCACAAACTGAAGCTTTCTTT
TRBV27	NA	TRBJ2-2	NA	CASRPGGTNTGELFF	TGTGCCAGCAGGCCCGGCGGAACGAACACCGGGGAGCTGTTTTTT
TRBV9	NA	TRBJ1-3	NA	CASSVGRGTYSGNTIYF	TGTGCCAGCAGCGTAGGCAGGGGCACTTACTCTGGAAACACCATATATTTT
TRBV7-9	NA	TRBJ1-5	TRBD1	CASSMTSGTGVQPQHF	TGTGCCAGCAGCATGACTTCCGGGACAGGGGTCCAGCCCCAGCATTTT
TRBV7-9	NA	TRBJ1-6	TRBD1	CASSQDRDYNSPLHF	TGTGCCAGCAGCCAAGACAGGGACTATAATTCACCCCTCCACTTT
TRBV5-1	NA	TRBJ1-1	NA	CASRNDRMPNTEAFF	TGCGCCAGCAGAAATGACAGGATGCCGAACACTGAAGCTTTCTTT
TRBV28	NA	TRBJ2-1	NA	CASSLRDWADLRGPNEQFF	TGTGCCAGCAGTTTGCGGGACTGGGCCGACCTACGTGGGCCAAATGAGCAGTTCTTC